This T cell receptor beta chain stems from a study of prognosis after radiotherapy for stage I lung cancer. Turning to the study itself: Receipt of concurrent therapy with stereotactic body radiotherapy occurred in no patient. Broader study findings: Divergent TRBV and TRBJ gene usage has reportedly been observed between patients with and without metastases. The study found lower Shannon entropy after stereotactic body radiation therapy in patients who developed distant metastases. Among expanded TCR clones, tumor specificity was not determined.

The CDR3 has 15 residues. Per germline, CDR1 SGHAT and CDR2 FQNNGV. Trimming removed 7 bases at V and 3 bases at J, with 19 bases between. CDR3 of TCR beta was amplified from genomic DNA via a two-round multiplex PCR. Amplification during the initial PCR round employed primers specific to each TRBV and TRBJ gene. TCRdb re-analysed the multiplex PCR reads in MiXCR, keeping a single row per CDR3 protein. The top ten hold around 40% of the sample, which has about 15,000 distinct CDR3 sequences, around 40% seen once. Sample share makes this clonotype medium-sized. Its matching antigen is unknown. The sample in question was PBMCs, obtained before or after stereotactic body radiation therapy (not recorded which). This clonotype was sampled from a donor older than 45 with non-small cell lung cancer. The rearrangement uses TRBV11-2 and TRBJ2-7; possibly TRBD1 for D (6 bases). In nucleotides, the CDR3 is TGTGCCAGCACCCCGGTACCCGGACAGAACTACGAGCAGTACTTC. Its translation is CASTPVPGQNYEQYF.